The source of this T cell receptor (beta chain) is a study of T-cell reconstitution after alpha-beta-depleted transplantation in children. Whole-study findings and limits: Several hundred expanded graft clones reportedly were the source of alpha-beta T cells about two months after transplant. A year post-transplant, T-cell counts and diversity derived mostly from newly produced T cells. Some patients' high day-60 TCRbeta diversity was attributed to recipient cells surviving conditioning.

Many counts were recorded for this clonotype. Antigen: not known. Unique molecular identifiers tagged the TCRbeta library. TCRdb independently ran MiXCR on the PCR reads; one entry per CDR3 protein. The table lists about 290,000 distinct CDR3 sequences, roughly 7.8% of them singletons. J gave up 0 bases and V 2 bases, and 14 bases lay outside the gene matches. This CDR3 has 18 amino acids. The germline gives CDR1 DFQATT, CDR2 SNEGSKA (reference sequence). The clonotype originates from a female patient between 2 and 15 years old who had a stem cell transplant for Fanconi anemia, so the T cells may come from the graft donor. The specimen was peripheral blood, collected 360 days after TCRalphabeta/CD19-depleted stem cell transplant. This sequence joins TRBV20-1 and TRBJ2-5; 8 bases are shared with TRBD1. This CDR3 is CSARRVRRQGKYQETQYF. In nucleotides, the CDR3 is TGCAGTGCTAGAAGGGTGAGACGACAGGGGAAGTACCAAGAGACCCAGTACTTC.